Listed here is a single T cell receptor beta chain. Antigen specificity is unknown. A 5'RACE reaction primed in the constant segment made cDNA libraries of TCR alpha and TCR beta, and these carried sample barcodes and UMIs. TCRdb fed the 5' RACE reads into MiXCR, producing one record per CDR3 protein. The sample lists around 310,000 distinct CDR3 sequences, approximately 15% occurring once. The sample originates from a study of T-cell memory formation after mild COVID-19. Study findings and constraints: The second-wave clones peaking on day 37 were not confirmed as SARS-CoV-2-specific. Some clones that responded were present in memory (sampled pre-infection), which suggests cross-reactive memory joined.

This CDR3 has 14 residues. Germline CDR1 is SGHAT and CDR2 is FQNNGV. Between the trimmed V and J ends, which lost 5 bases and 4 bases, there was a span of 14 bases. The sequence came from a young man who had mild COVID-19 (a few samples of this study predate the infection). Cell type and time point are not known. Sequencing was performed on PBMCs or a T cell subset sorted from them (not recorded which). This rearrangement joins TRBV11-2 to TRBJ2-5, with a tentative D call TRBD2 (6 bases). CDR3 coding DNA: TGTGCCAGCAGCCGTCCCGGGACTGGAGAGACCCAGTACTTC. This codes for CASSRPGTGETQYF.